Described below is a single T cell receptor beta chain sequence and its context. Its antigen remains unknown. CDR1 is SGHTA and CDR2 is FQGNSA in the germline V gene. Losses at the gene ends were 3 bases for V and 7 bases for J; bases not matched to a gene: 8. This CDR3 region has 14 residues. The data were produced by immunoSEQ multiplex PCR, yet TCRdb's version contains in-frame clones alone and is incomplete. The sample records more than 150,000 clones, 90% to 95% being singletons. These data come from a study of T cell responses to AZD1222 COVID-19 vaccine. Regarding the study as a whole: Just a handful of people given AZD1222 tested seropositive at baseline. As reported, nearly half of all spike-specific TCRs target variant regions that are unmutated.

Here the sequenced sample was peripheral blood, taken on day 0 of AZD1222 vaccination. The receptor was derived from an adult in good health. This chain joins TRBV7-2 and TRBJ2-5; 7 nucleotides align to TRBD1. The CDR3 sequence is CASSFIDRVVTQYF. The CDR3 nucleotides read TGTGCCAGCAGCTTTATCGACAGGGTGGTGACCCAGTACTTC.